This TCR beta chain was profiled in a study of CD8 T cells in Susac syndrome (dated by TCRdb to about 2019). Regarding the complete study: Repertoire sequencing was used to test whether CD8+ T cell activation and differentiation in Susac syndrome was antigen driven.

Peripheral blood CD8+ and CD4+ T cells from healthy donors, Susac syndrome patients and multiple sclerosis patients were profiled by high-throughput TCR beta sequencing. Healthy donors were included as age- and sex-matched controls. Bulk CD8+ and CD4+ T cells were purified magnetically by negative isolation, whereas CD8+ TEMRA cells were enriched by FACS. Blood was drawn into EDTA tubes, processed within 24 hours, and PBMCs were isolated by density gradient centrifugation. PBMCs intended for TCR sequencing were frozen in liquid nitrogen and were later thawed in a 37 degrees C water bath. A purity of at least 90% was achieved for sorted or isolated CD4+, CD8+ and CD8+ TEMRA cells. The CDR3, from cysteine to phenylalanine, totals 15 residues. The DNA shown is the 45-base CDR3, in frame from base 1. Per the germline V gene, SGHTA is the CDR1 and FQGNSA is the CDR2. V is reduced by 1 base and J by 4 bases, leaving a spacing of 13 bases between them.

Study-level results and caveats: The number of individuals in the TCR sequencing and HLA analysis was acknowledged as relatively small.

Points on this clonotype: Its binding antigen is unknown. No much larger clone is present one base from it, and per-base qualities are unavailable.

RNA was extracted using the RNeasy kit, and roughly 0.45 to 1 ug of the RNA was reverse transcribed with random hexamers. The immunoSEQ multiplex PCR assay, which covers 54 Vbeta and 13 Jbeta segments, was used to amplify TCR beta CDR3 regions. To correct PCR amplification bias, a synthetic template baseline was used for both primer optimization and computational correction. From the authors' description of their analysis: Reads were assigned to V, D and J genes according to IMGT and analyzed in immunoSEQ Analyzer, with only productive sequences retained. To calculate clonality, Shannon entropy was normalized by log2 of the number of productive unique sequences and then subtracted from one. For each patient and control, public and private clones were evaluated within the 100 most prevalent clones. A clone was defined as Susac-specific if it was absent from the healthy and MS cohorts, from some 1,100 published viral clones and from other ImmuneACCESS disease sequences. The public reads were reprocessed in TCRdb via fastp at Q25 and MiXCR, keeping in-frame beta chains. Rows with a matching CDR3 protein are joined into one entry that keeps the most common DNA and genes. TCRdb, rather than the study authors, made the V and J calls. The sample yields 100,000 or so distinct CDR3 sequences; 80% to 95% were counted once. The ten largest clones capture 0.13% to 0.15% of the sample.

The rearranged chain carries TRBV7-2 and TRBJ1-2; TRBD1 is a possible D gene, resting on 5 matching bases. Sample: CD4+ T cells from PBMCs. This receptor was taken from a human donor in good health. The nucleotide sequence reads as follows: TGTGCCAGCAGCTTAGAGGCAGGGCCTTCCTATGGCTACACCTTC. Translation gives CASSLEAGPSYGYTF.